This entry is about one TCR beta chain. This may arise from a read error, as a much more abundant clone is one base away. MiXCR was run by TCRdb on the reads, yielding one entry per CDR3 protein. This table holds fewer than 250,000 distinct CDR3 sequences, about 28% found once. This sample was included in a study of kidney transplant recipient with SARS-CoV-2 infection. The CDR3 runs to 12 residues. Per germline, CDR1 MNHEY and CDR2 SVGAGI. The sample consisted of a blood sample, taken at baseline and on day 111 from a kidney transplant recipient. The chain recombines TRBV6-5 with TRBJ2-4, with a weak D call TRBD1 (6 bases). The J call is in doubt because the DNA end fits TRBJ2-7 better. This receptor was obtained from a young adult male patient who had COVID-19 and was a kidney transplant recipient. Some T cells may be transferred from the graft donor. Here the CDR3 reads CASATGPHEQYF. The CDR3 nucleotides read TGTGCCAGCGCCACAGGGCCCCACGAGCAGTACTTC.